Following are 29 T cell receptor beta chains from one sample sequenced in a study of tumor and adjacent non-tumor tissue in lung cancer (dated by TCRdb to 2017 to 2018). RNA was isolated from bulk unsorted tissue, and RNA quality was assessed with a NanoDrop ND-1000 and an Agilent 2100. Distant non-tumor tissue taken more than 3 cm from the tumor edge was used as the normal lung sample. Libraries were built with multiplex PCR. The sequencer was an Illumina HiSeq 2500. TCRbeta libraries were constructed through three rounds of nested PCR with primers (Table S4) according to protocols modified from ARM-PCR. The public reads were run again by TCRdb, first through fastp at Q25 and then through MiXCR, and only productive beta chains were kept. Rows are unified per CDR3 protein, each entry keeping the most common DNA and genes. A total of about 60,000 distinct CDR3 sequences appear in this sample, around two thirds of them only once. More than 30% of the sample is in the top ten clones.

The material sequenced was distant non-tumor lung tissue. The receptors come from a man between 65 and 80 years old with non-small cell lung cancer.

Notes on this clonotype: The missing conserved phenylalanine or tryptophan at the end of this CDR3 makes a read error likely. The V call is TRBV7-8, the J call TRBJ1-1, with a tentative D call TRBD1 (5 bases). Germline loops: CDR1 SGHVS, CDR2 FQNEAQ. The CDR3 loop spans 14 amino acids. V lost 3 bases and J 5 bases, leaving 13 bases between the germline ends. The CDR3 region has the DNA TGTGCCAGCAGCTTCGGACGGGGGGTGACTGAAGCTTTCATT. The encoded protein is CASSFGRGVTEAFI.

This clonotype was detected many times. V usage is TRBV6-5 and J usage is TRBJ1-4; D is ambiguous. V lost 2 bases and J 8 bases, leaving 9 bases between the germline ends. CDR3 length equals 13 residues. Germline V gene sequence: CDR1 MNHEY, CDR2 SVGAGI. CDR3 DNA: TGTGCCAGCAGTTACCTACACGGGGAAAAACTGTTTTTT. This translates into CASSYLHGEKLFF.

Regarding this clonotype: A much bigger clone sits one base away, suggesting this may be a read error. The genes are TRBV6-1 and TRBJ1-5; possibly TRBD1 for D (5 bases). Germline V gene data show CDR1 as MNHNS and CDR2 as SASEGT. V was shortened by 4 bases and J by 7 bases, with 11 bases between the two germline ends. The CDR3 has 13 residues. CDR3 sequence (DNA): TGTGCCAGCAGTGGATGCAGGGACCAGCCCCAGCATTTT. It is translated as CASSGCRDQPQHF.

This clonotype has a single count. A single base separates this from a much larger clone, so it may be a read error. The chain joins TRBV14 to TRBJ2-2, with 7 bases that match TRBD1. CDR3 length equals 14 residues. The V gene's germline CDR1 is SGHDN and CDR2 FVKESK. CDR3 DNA sequence: TGTACCAGCAGACGACAGGGGAACACCGGGGAGCTGTTTTTT. Its translation is CTSRRQGNTGELFF.

A word on this clonotype: This may arise from a read error, as a much more abundant clone is one base away. This CDR3 fails to terminate in the conserved phenylalanine or tryptophan, so it likely reflects a read error. This chain joins TRBV24-1 and TRBJ1-2; no firm D call. The CDR3 has 13 residues. Germline CDR1 reads KGHDR; CDR2 reads SFDVKD. The ends were cut back, 3 bases at V and 2 bases at J, with 6 bases in the middle. The CDR3 region has the DNA TGTGCCACCAGTGATCCACCAAACTATGGCTACACCCTC. It encodes CATSDPPNYGYTL.

Concerning this clonotype: The junction shows a germline mismatch at one end, possibly a read error. V and J are TRBV6-9 and TRBJ2-3; D ambiguous. Germline CDR1 MNHGY, CDR2 SVAAGI. This CDR3 is built from 16 residues. The CDR3 region is CANSYSKPHGSDTQYF. The CDR3 DNA reads TGTGCCAACAGTTACTCGAAACCCCACGGTTCCGATACACAGTATTTT.

Note on this clonotype: Possible read error: a much larger clone is one base away. The genes are TRBV29-1 and TRBJ2-1; possible D gene TRBD1, 5 bases. The CDR3 consists of 10 residues. The germline gives CDR1 SQVTM, CDR2 ANQGSEA. DNA for the CDR3: TGCAGCGTGGGGCACAATGATCAGTTCTTC. This sequence encodes CSVGHNDQFF.

As for this clonotype: The CDR3 ends on some other residue instead of the conserved phenylalanine or tryptophan, so this is likely a read error. V is TRBV29-1 and J is TRBJ2-3; the match to TRBD1 covers 9 bases. The CDR3 totals 15 residues. Germline V lookup: CDR1 SQVTM, CDR2 ANQGSEA. The CDR3 loop reads CSVDWTGAGADTQYL. In nucleotides, the CDR3 is TGCAGCGTTGACTGGACAGGGGCGGGGGCAGATACACAGTATTTA.

As for this clonotype: A much larger clone is a single base away; this may be a read error. V gene TRBV12-3 or TRBV12-4 combines with J gene TRBJ1-5; D is undetermined. This CDR3 comprises 16 residues. The CDR3 loop is CASRPTDGNSNRPQHF. CDR3 bases: TGTGCCAGCAGACCGACGGACGGAAATAGCAATCGGCCCCAGCATTTT.

The V gene is TRBV4-1, the J gene TRBJ2-3; 8 nucleotides line up with TRBD1. In germline, CDR1 is MGHRA, CDR2 YSYEKL. This CDR3 region has 15 residues. CDR3 residues: CGGSQRDRCTDTQYF. DNA of the CDR3: TGCGGCGGTAGCCAACGGGACAGGTGCACAGATACGCAGTATTTT.

This clonotype was seen just once. In nucleotides, the CDR3 is TGTTCCACCGGGACGGTAATCTACGAGCAGTACTTC. Translation gives CSTGTVIYEQYF. The chain recombines TRBV10-3 with TRBJ2-7; D tentatively fits TRBD1 or TRBD2 (5 bases each). Germline values: CDR1 ENHRY, CDR2 SYGVKD. CDR3 length: 12 residues.

The genes are TRBV12-1 and TRBJ2-1; the D call TRBD1 from the table was never checked on the DNA. TRBV12-1 is assigned pseudogene status. This CDR3 has 18 amino acids. CDR3 in DNA: TGTGCCAGCAGCCCAAGACCCTCTCAGGACATCTCCTACAATGAGCAGTCCTTC. Its translation is CASSPRPSQDISYNEQSF.

This clonotype was detected a few times. Being one base from a much bigger clone, this may be a read error. The rearrangement uses TRBV12-3 or TRBV12-4 and TRBJ1-2; D remains ambiguous. With 5 bases removed from V and 4 bases from J, the gap between germline ends came to 11 bases. The CDR3 has 13 amino acids. The CDR3 sequence is CASSHDGLYGYTF. Written as DNA, the CDR3 is TGTGCCAGCAGTCACGACGGGCTCTATGGCTACACCTTC.

A word on this clonotype: A read error may produce the germline difference seen at one junction end. J is TRBJ1-3 and V is TRBV29-1, with D perhaps TRBD1 (6 bases). Germline CDR1 and CDR2: SQVTM and ANQGSEA. This CDR3 contains 17 residues. The CDR3 spells CRVEPPGAGAGENTIYF. The CDR3 nucleotides read TGCAGAGTTGAACCCCCCGGGGCGGGGGCGGGGGAAAACACCATATATTTT.

The count of this clonotype is one. In DNA form, the CDR3 reads TGCAGTGTCAATAGTGCCGGACTAGCCAAAAACATTCAGTACTTC. Protein sequence: CSVNSAGLAKNIQYF. The chain is built from TRBV20-1 and TRBJ2-4, with D perhaps TRBD2 (5 bases). Germline V gene lookup returns CDR1 DFQATT and CDR2 SNEGSKA (reference sequence). Between the trimmed V and J ends, which lost 7 bases and 0 bases, there was a span of 16 bases. The CDR3 consists of 15 residues.

This clonotype occurred a few times. A much larger clone lies one base from this, so it may be a read error. The chain recombines TRBV6-5 with TRBJ1-1; 10 bases map to TRBD1. There are 15 residues in the CDR3. V was pared by 9 bases and J by 4 bases, with 11 bases of the junction left unmatched. The germline V gene has CDR1 MNHEY and CDR2 SVGAGI. The CDR3 nucleotides are TGTGCCAGTAGCCGACAGGGGGCAGAGGGCACTGAAGCTTTCTTT. Translated: CASSRQGAEGTEAFF.

As regards this clonotype: A junction end diverges from the germline sequence, so it may reflect a read error. This sequence joins TRBV29-1 and TRBJ1-1; D not resolved. Germline V CDR1 and CDR2: SQVTM, ANQGSEA. The CDR3 runs 12 residues. CDR3: CSVESGGTETFF. CDR3 DNA: TGCAGCGTTGAATCCGGAGGCACTGAAACTTTCTTT.

With regard to this clonotype: One base away lies a much larger clone, so this may be a sequencing read error. This sequence joins TRBV5-5 and TRBJ2-7, with TRBD1 matching 9 bases. The CDR3 is 16 residues long. CDR1 and CDR2 from the germline V gene are SGHKS and YYEKEE (reference sequence). CDR3 nucleotide sequence: TGTGCCAGCAGCTTGGGCCTACCGGGACAGGGCCACGAGCTGTACTTC. Its translation is CASSLGLPGQGHELYF.

This clonotype occurred many times. The chain is built from TRBV29-1 and TRBJ2-1; D is perhaps TRBD1 or TRBD2 (5 bases each). The CDR3 is 14 amino acids. V was shortened by 6 bases and J by 9 bases, with 21 bases between the two germline ends. The germline gives CDR1 SQVTM, CDR2 ANQGSEA. The CDR3 sequence: CSVPGTDTRGEQFF. The CDR3 DNA is TGCAGCGTCCCCGGGACGGATACAAGGGGTGAGCAGTTCTTC.

This clonotype was counted many times. This chain joins TRBV20-1 and TRBJ2-5; no firm D call. The CDR3 is 14 amino acids. V was trimmed by 0 bases and J by 5 bases, leaving 13 bases between them. The V gene's germline CDR1 is DFQATT and CDR2 SNEGSKA (reference sequence). The CDR3 DNA reads as TGCAGTGCTAGAGAAGTAGGTCTTGGTGAGACCCAGTACTTC. Residues: CSAREVGLGETQYF.

Points on this clonotype: A much larger clonotype is one base distant, so this may be a read error. The CDR3 end shows no conserved phenylalanine or tryptophan, and so a read error is likely. The CDR3 DNA sequence: TGTGCCAGCAGTTACCGACAGGGGTACGAGCAGTACTTA. It encodes CASSYRQGYEQYL. V usage is TRBV6-5 and J usage is TRBJ2-7; 8 nucleotides align to TRBD1. V lost 2 bases and J lost 4; bases outside the gene matches: 1. Germline V gives CDR1 MNHEY, CDR2 SVGAGI. The CDR3 extends over 13 amino acids.

This rearrangement joins TRBV11-2 to TRBJ2-7; D is undetermined. Trimming shortened V by 7 bases and J by 5 bases, and 18 bases separated the two germline ends. Germline values: CDR1 SGHAT, CDR2 FQNNGV. The CDR3 has 14 amino acids. CDR3 protein: CASNPLSVGNEQYF. CDR3 bases: TGTGCCAGCAACCCACTCTCAGTAGGAAACGAGCAGTACTTC.

The chain couples TRBV7-9 to TRBJ1-6; a weak D match, TRBD1 (6 bases). Germline loops: CDR1 SEHNR, CDR2 FQNEAQ (reference sequence). The V end lost 5 bases, the J end lost 10 bases, and 18 bases lay between the germline ends. CDR3 length: 15 residues. The CDR3 region has the DNA TGTGCCAGCAGCCGCAACAACCAGGGGAAATCACCCCTCCACTTT. It codes for CASSRNNQGKSPLHF. The variable domain in full, with the rest retrieved from reference TRBV7-9 and TRBJ1-6, is DTGVSQNPRHKITKRGQNVTFRCDPISEHNRLYWYRQTLGQGPEFLTYFQNEAQLEKSRLLSDRFSAERPKGSFSTLEIQRTEQGDSAMYLCASSRNNQGKSPLHFGNGTRLTVT.

Note on this clonotype: A much more abundant neighbour one base away suggests this may be a read error. V usage is TRBV20-1 and J usage is TRBJ2-1, with D perhaps TRBD2 (5 bases). The CDR3 extends over 14 amino acids. CDR1 and CDR2 from the germline V gene are DFQATT and SNEGSKA (reference sequence). The V end was cut by 5 bases, the J end by 3 bases, with 14 bases between. Here the CDR3 DNA reads TGCAGTGCTCCCAAGCGGTGTGACTACAATGAGCAGTTCTTC. Its translation: CSAPKRCDYNEQFF.

A note on this clonotype: One end of the junction is discordant with germline, which a read error may explain. This sequence joins TRBV28 and TRBJ1-6; D is undetermined. The CDR3 loop spans 17 amino acids. The germline CDR1 and CDR2 sequences are MDHEN and SYDVKM. The chain's CDR3 is CANSLNPSPGYNSPLHF. The CDR3 coding sequence is TGTGCCAACAGTTTGAATCCCTCGCCCGGCTATAATTCACCCCTCCACTTT. Complete variable domain (other parts from reference TRBV28 and TRBJ1-6): DVKVTQSSRYLVKRTGEKVFLECVQDMDHENMFWYRQDPGLGLRLIYFSYDVKMKEKGDIPEGYSVSREKKERFSLILESASTNQTSMYLCANSLNPSPGYNSPLHFGNGTRLTVT.

Of note for this clonotype: This may be a read error: a much more frequent sequence differs by one nucleotide. The rearrangement links TRBV20-1 to TRBJ1-5; D is perhaps TRBD1 (5 bases). CDR1 is DFQATT, CDR2 SNEGSKA, per germline (reference sequence). This CDR3 comprises 14 residues. The CDR3 nucleotides read TGCATTGCTGAAAGGGGAGTACCGGGACAGCCCCAGCATTTT. Protein product: CIAERGVPGQPQHF.

This clonotype has only a few counts. A junction boundary mismatches the germline segment, possibly from a read error. This chain joins TRBV11-2 and TRBJ2-2; no reliable D call. This CDR3 has 16 residues. The germline V gene has CDR1 SGHAT and CDR2 FQNNGV. CDR3 protein: CASSLDRPASTGELFF. The CDR3 region has the DNA TGCGCCAGCAGCTTAGATCGACCAGCCTCGACCGGGGAGCTGTTTTTT.

Of note for this clonotype: A much larger clone differs by one base, so this may be a read error. J is TRBJ1-5 and V is TRBV20-1; no definite D call. CDR1 DFQATT and CDR2 SNEGSKA come from the germline V gene (reference sequence). The CDR3 consists of 13 residues. V was clipped by 3 bases and J by 1 base, with 7 bases between them. CDR3 residues: CSASWRSNQPQHF. CDR3 in DNA: TGCAGTGCTAGTTGGAGGAGCAATCAGCCCCAGCATTTT.

With regard to this clonotype: A read error may produce the germline difference seen at one junction end. The rearrangement links TRBV10-3 to TRBJ1-1; possibly TRBD1 for D (6 bases). Germline lookup yields CDR1 ENHRY and CDR2 SYGVKD. The CDR3 is made up of 16 amino acids. Written as DNA, the CDR3 is TGTGTCATCAGGACTATGACAAGGGGGATGAACACTGAAGCTTTCTTT. Its protein is CVIRTMTRGMNTEAFF.